This TCR beta chain was obtained from a study of T cell responses to AZD1222 COVID-19 vaccine. Sequencing was performed with immunoSEQ multiplex PCR; in TCRdb, only in-frame clones are kept and a portion is missing. Here the sample spans about 85,000 clones, 85% to 90% being singletons. The CDR3 totals 19 residues. V shed 5 bases and J 0 bases; nucleotides not matched to a gene: 15. CDR1 SEHNR and CDR2 FQNEAQ come from the germline V gene (reference sequence). Points from the study as a whole: Receipt of two AZD1222 doses was followed by a rise in Spike-specific TCR breadth and depth. Clonal diversity was possibly underestimated; the donors were predominantly white British and more often female. Baseline antibody screening turned up just six or seven seropositive AZD1222 recipients.

A remark on this clone: No antigen is known for it.

The J gene is TRBJ2-3, the V gene TRBV7-9, with 9 positions matching TRBD2. This receptor was obtained from an adult in good health. This specimen was peripheral blood, taken on day 0 of AZD1222 vaccination. CDR3 nucleotide sequence: TGTGCCAGCAGCCGCCGAGGGACTAGCCCGGGCGAGAGCACAGATACGCAGTATTTT. The encoded protein is CASSRRGTSPGESTDTQYF. The whole variable domain, filled in from reference TRBV7-9 and TRBJ2-3, reads DTGVSQNPRHKITKRGQNVTFRCDPISEHNRLYWYRQTLGQGPEFLTYFQNEAQLEKSRLLSDRFSAERPKGSFSTLEIQRTEQGDSAMYLCASSRRGTSPGESTDTQYFGPGTRLTVL.